These 10 T cell receptor beta chains were all obtained from the same sample, sequenced in a study of identical twins. TCRdb independently ran MiXCR on the 5' RACE reads; one entry per CDR3 protein. Among hundreds of thousands of distinct CDR3 sequences listed, approximately 18% were seen once. The same specimen was also included in a second study, on T cells expressing NK-cell markers.

The sequenced material came from PBMCs. The receptors were gathered from a woman under 30 in good health.

This clonotype was detected a few times. The gene calls are TRBV18 and TRBJ2-5; D is undetermined. The germline V and J ends were trimmed by 2 bases and 6 bases, with 7 bases remaining between them. The CDR3 has 12 amino acids. Germline V gene lookup returns CDR1 KGHSH and CDR2 LQKENI. The CDR3 here is CASSPEVKTQYF. The CDR3 DNA sequence: TGTGCCAGCTCACCAGAAGTGAAGACCCAGTACTTC.

This clonotype has only a few counts. This chain uses TRBV5-1 with TRBJ1-1; TRBD1 agrees at 11 bases. Germline CDR1 reads SGHRS; CDR2 reads YFSETQ. V lost 7 bases to trimming and J lost 1 base; unmatched junction nucleotides: 6. The CDR3 runs 15 residues. CDR3 region: CASRGQGAWNTEAFF. CDR3 sequence (DNA): TGCGCCAGCCGAGGACAGGGGGCATGGAACACTGAAGCTTTCTTT.

This clonotype was detected only a few times. This chain joins TRBV6-5 and TRBJ1-1; D remains unclear. The CDR3 extends over 12 amino acids. Per germline, CDR1 MNHEY and CDR2 SVGAGI. Deletions cut 2 bases from V and 9 bases from J, with 10 bases between. The CDR3 here is CASSYPGGKAFF. Written as DNA, the CDR3 is TGTGCCAGCAGTTACCCCGGCGGGAAAGCTTTCTTT.

The rearrangement links TRBV10-3 to TRBJ2-1, with D maybe TRBD2 (6 bases). Germline loops: CDR1 ENHRY, CDR2 SYGVKD. The length of the CDR3 is 16 residues. Trimming removed 0 bases at V and 0 bases at J, with 9 bases between. The CDR3 loop is CAISESDGGSYNEQFF. The CDR3 DNA is TGTGCCATCAGTGAGTCCGACGGGGGCTCCTACAATGAGCAGTTCTTC.

J is TRBJ2-7 and V is TRBV20-1, with D hard to call. The V end was cut by 7 bases, the J end by 6 bases, with 22 bases between. The CDR3 has 14 residues. Germline CDR1 reads DFQATT; CDR2 reads SNEGSKA (reference sequence). This chain's CDR3 is CSGLIYKAAPEQYF. The CDR3 nucleotides are TGCAGTGGCCTAATTTATAAGGCTGCACCCGAGCAGTACTTC.

This clonotype was seen ten or more times. The rearrangement links TRBV20-1 to TRBJ2-7; 9 bases map to TRBD1. Germline CDR1 is DFQATT and CDR2 is SNEGSKA (reference sequence). The CDR3 covers 13 residues. The ends lost 5 bases at V and 4 bases at J; junction bases unmatched: 6. The CDR3 region is CSAWGQGEYEQYF. The CDR3 DNA sequence: TGCAGTGCTTGGGGACAGGGAGAATACGAGCAGTACTTC.

The V and J genes are TRBV10-3 and TRBJ2-1; 13 nucleotides agree with TRBD2. The CDR3 loop spans 18 amino acids. J gave up 5 bases and V 3 bases, and 10 bases lay outside the gene matches. The germline V gene has CDR1 ENHRY and CDR2 SYGVKD. DNA for the CDR3: TGTGCCATCAGTGATCTTTCGACTAGCGGGAGGACACACAATGAGCAGTTCTTC. It encodes CAISDLSTSGRTHNEQFF.

This chain uses TRBV10-3 with TRBJ2-5; TRBD2 is a possible D gene (7 bases). This CDR3 spans 13 amino acids. The V end was cut by 11 bases, the J end by 3 bases, with 16 bases between. Per the germline V gene, CDR1 is ENHRY and CDR2 is SYGVKD. The CDR3 coding sequence is TGTGCCTCGAACGGGGGGCCTAAAGAGACCCAGTACTTC. Translation: CASNGGPKETQYF.

V usage is TRBV20-1 and J usage is TRBJ2-1, with D tentatively TRBD1 or TRBD2 (6 bases each). The CDR3 is made up of 15 amino acids. With 4 bases removed from V and 3 bases from J, the gap between germline ends came to 16 bases. Germline loops: CDR1 DFQATT, CDR2 SNEGSKA (reference sequence). CDR3 nucleotides: TGCAGTGCTATCTCGACGGGGGCGGTCTACAATGAGCAGTTCTTC. It is translated as CSAISTGAVYNEQFF.

The genes are TRBV25-1 and TRBJ2-7; 9 bases fit TRBD1. The J segment lost 0 bases and the V segment lost 1 base, leaving 1 base of the junction unmatched. The CDR3 is 15 amino acids. CDR1 MGHDK and CDR2 SYGVNS come from the germline V gene. The CDR3 spells CASSELGQGSYEQYF. CDR3 sequence (DNA): TGTGCCAGCAGTGAATTGGGACAGGGCTCCTACGAGCAGTACTTC.